A selection of T cell receptor beta chains follows, all from one sample in a study of T cells in Graves' hyperthyroidism and ophthalmopathy. MiXCR was run by TCRdb on the multiplex PCR reads, yielding one entry per CDR3 protein. This table holds around 56,000 distinct CDR3 sequences, 49% found once. Sample: blood. The receptor set was obtained from a woman aged 25 to 39 with Graves' ophthalmopathy. CDR3s leave out the opening cysteine and the closing phenylalanine or tryptophan. A D gene is named only where the DNA matches it firmly.

v_gene,d_gene,len,j_gene,CDR3aa
TRBV7-7,TRBD2,10,TRBJ2-5,ASSPRGEAQY
TRBV6-1,-,11,TRBJ2-3,ASSEEFTDTQY
TRBV6-1,-,14,TRBJ1-2,ASRDTAVGTDYGYT
TRBV5-6,-,14,TRBJ2-7,ASSSRPAATAYEQY
TRBV7-8,TRBD2,14,TRBJ2-3,ASSLEGLAHTDTQY
TRBV5-1,-,14,TRBJ2-3,ASSLAGTRGQDTQY
TRBV7-8,-,11,TRBJ2-3,ASSPRSGDTQY
TRBV2,TRBD1,13,TRBJ2-1,ASRSGGWAINEQF
TRBV24-1,TRBD2,13,TRBJ2-1,ATSDPPVAGGQQF
TRBV2,-,13,TRBJ2-2,ASSEALMGTGELF
TRBV24-1,TRBD1,13,TRBJ1-5,ATSDGGRGQETQH
TRBV20-1,TRBD2,12,TRBJ2-2,SALRLAGTGELF
TRBV6-1,-,14,TRBJ1-4,ASSERGAATNEKLF
TRBV2,-,12,TRBJ2-1,ASTLRGAGKPEF
TRBV6-1,-,14,TRBJ1-5,ASSEEMTGKNQPQH
TRBV29-1,-,11,TRBJ2-5,SVEENRGETQY
TRBV5-4,TRBD1,13,TRBJ2-1,ASKMGQGDRNEQF
TRBV7-9,TRBD2,10,TRBJ2-1,ASTQRENEQF
TRBV19,-,13,TRBJ1-1,ASTRSGTSNTEAF
TRBV6-5,-,12,TRBJ1-1,ASSATGGVGEAF
TRBV28,TRBD1,12,TRBJ1-5,ASSLGQGGKPQH
TRBV10-3,TRBD1,13,TRBJ1-6,AISGSTGFNSPLH
TRBV20-1,-,14,TRBJ1-6,SARDDGQFYNSPLH
TRBV19,-,11,TRBJ1-5,ASSSVKNQPQH
TRBV24-1,TRBD1,13,TRBJ1-2,ATSDPAGGKDGYT
TRBV6-5,TRBD1,12,TRBJ1-6,ASSWTGGNSPLH
TRBV7-3,TRBD2,11,TRBJ2-1,ASSPGGYNEQF
TRBV20-1,TRBD2,11,TRBJ2-7,SARGNSGYEQY
TRBV5-4,-,13,TRBJ1-1,ASSVGAQISTEAF
TRBV7-9,TRBD2,11,TRBJ2-1,ASSSGGANEQF
TRBV29-1,TRBD1,15,TRBJ2-3,SVGGTRTGGVADTQY
TRBV3-1,TRBD2,14,TRBJ2-7,ASSQGELAGTYEQY
TRBV9,TRBD2,12,TRBJ2-5,ASSGGLAEETQY
TRBV20-1,-,10,TRBJ2-7,SASAGGHEQY
TRBV6-1,TRBD1,14,TRBJ2-3,ASSDLSGQGSDTQY
TRBV7-8,TRBD2,13,TRBJ2-7,ASRPLAGDGYEQY
TRBV3-1,-,14,TRBJ2-6,ASSPYKGSGANVLT
TRBV28,TRBD2,14,TRBJ2-7,ASSFPTSGAAYEQY
TRBV20-1,TRBD1,13,TRBJ2-1,SAQDRDRGINEQF
TRBV7-9,-,10,TRBJ2-7,ASSYRDPEQY
TRBV6-4,-,11,TRBJ2-2,ASSGGLSGELF
TRBV11-2,-,11,TRBJ1-6,ASSLDPNSPLH
TRBV7-9,-,13,TRBJ1-5,ASSLVSGPNQPQH
TRBV2,-,11,TRBJ1-5,ASSDIGQSYEH
TRBV20-1,TRBD2,11,TRBJ2-1,SARNSGSFEQF
TRBV5-6,-,17,TRBJ2-1,ASSLTVVGATEAYNEQF
TRBV10-3,TRBD1,15,TRBJ2-1,AISEPGQGAVNNEQF
TRBV19,-,15,TRBJ1-3,ASSIAGRGAYGYTIY
TRBV6-5,-,15,TRBJ1-2,ASSYSAGEEGRQGYT
TRBV5-1,-,14,TRBJ2-2,ASRQGWGSGTGELF
TRBV7-8,-,11,TRBJ1-5,ASSADRSETQH
TRBV20-1,TRBD1,10,TRBJ2-7,SAQTGANEQY
TRBV27,TRBD2,15,TRBJ2-1,ASSDGLAGGRGDEQF
TRBV29-1,TRBD1,13,TRBJ1-4,SVASTGTGSEKLF
TRBV6-6,TRBD1,12,TRBJ1-5,ASSATGGMAPQH
TRBV20-1,-,11,TRBJ2-7,SASPDTSYEQY
TRBV5-4,TRBD1,12,TRBJ2-7,ASSPPTGPREQY
TRBV20-1,-,13,TRBJ2-1,SASSLVPIVNEQF
TRBV6-4,-,11,TRBJ1-5,ASSEGSNQPQH
TRBV7-7,-,14,TRBJ2-2,ASSLSNPGSGGELF